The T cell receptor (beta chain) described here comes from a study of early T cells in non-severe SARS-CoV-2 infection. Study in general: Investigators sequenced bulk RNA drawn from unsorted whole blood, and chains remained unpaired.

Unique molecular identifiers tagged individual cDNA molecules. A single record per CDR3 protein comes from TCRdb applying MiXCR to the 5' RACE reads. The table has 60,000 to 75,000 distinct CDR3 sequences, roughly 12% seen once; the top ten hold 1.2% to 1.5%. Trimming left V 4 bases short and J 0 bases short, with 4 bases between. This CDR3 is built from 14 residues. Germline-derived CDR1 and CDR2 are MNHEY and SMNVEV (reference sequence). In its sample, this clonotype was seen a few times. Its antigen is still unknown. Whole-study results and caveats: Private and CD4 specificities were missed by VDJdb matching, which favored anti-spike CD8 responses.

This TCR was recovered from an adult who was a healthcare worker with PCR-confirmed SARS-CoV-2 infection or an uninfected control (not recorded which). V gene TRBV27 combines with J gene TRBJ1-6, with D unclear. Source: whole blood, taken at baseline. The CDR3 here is CASSSSSYNSPLHF. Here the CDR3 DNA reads TGTGCCAGCAGTTCCAGCTCCTATAATTCACCCCTCCACTTT.